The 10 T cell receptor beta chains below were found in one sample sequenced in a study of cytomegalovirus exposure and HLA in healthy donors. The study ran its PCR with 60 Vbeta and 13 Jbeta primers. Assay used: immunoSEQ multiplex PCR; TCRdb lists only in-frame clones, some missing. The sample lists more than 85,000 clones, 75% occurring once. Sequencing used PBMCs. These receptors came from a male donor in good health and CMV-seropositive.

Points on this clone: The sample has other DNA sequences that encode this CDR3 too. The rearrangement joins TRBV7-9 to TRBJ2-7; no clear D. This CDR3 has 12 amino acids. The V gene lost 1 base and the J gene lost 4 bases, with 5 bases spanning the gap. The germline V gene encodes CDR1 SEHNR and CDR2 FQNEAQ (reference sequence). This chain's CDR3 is CASSLGQYEQYF. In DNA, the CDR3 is TGTGCCAGCAGCTTAGGCCAGTACGAGCAGTACTTC.

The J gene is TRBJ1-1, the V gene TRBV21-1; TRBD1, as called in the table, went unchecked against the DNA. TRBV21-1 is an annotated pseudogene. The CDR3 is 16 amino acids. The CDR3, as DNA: TGTGCCAGGAACGACCGACAAGACAGAGGTCTCGCTGAAGCTTTCTTT. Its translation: CARNDRQDRGLAEAFF.

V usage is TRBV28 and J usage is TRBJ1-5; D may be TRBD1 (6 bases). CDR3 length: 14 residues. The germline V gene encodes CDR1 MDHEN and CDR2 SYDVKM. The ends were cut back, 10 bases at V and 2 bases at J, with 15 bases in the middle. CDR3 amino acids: CAIRTRGGNQPQHF. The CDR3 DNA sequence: TGTGCCATAAGAACCAGGGGTGGCAATCAGCCCCAGCATTTT.

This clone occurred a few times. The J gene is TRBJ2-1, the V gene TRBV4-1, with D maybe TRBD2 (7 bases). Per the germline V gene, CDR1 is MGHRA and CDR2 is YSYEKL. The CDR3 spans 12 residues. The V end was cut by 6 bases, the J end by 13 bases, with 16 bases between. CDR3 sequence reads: CASRGGAHQQFF. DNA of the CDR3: TGCGCCAGCAGGGGGGGGGCTCACCAACAGTTCTTC.

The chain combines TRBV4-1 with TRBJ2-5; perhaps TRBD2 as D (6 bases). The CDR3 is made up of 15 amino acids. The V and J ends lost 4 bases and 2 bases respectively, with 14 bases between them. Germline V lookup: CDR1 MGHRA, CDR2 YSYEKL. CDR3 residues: CASSPKGGTQETQYF. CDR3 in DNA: TGCGCCAGCAGCCCAAAAGGCGGGACTCAAGAGACCCAGTACTTC.

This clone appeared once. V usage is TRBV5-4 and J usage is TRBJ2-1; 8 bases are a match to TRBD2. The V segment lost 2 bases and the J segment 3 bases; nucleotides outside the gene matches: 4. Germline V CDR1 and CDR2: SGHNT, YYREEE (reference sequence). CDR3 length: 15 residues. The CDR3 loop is CASSLAGALYNEQFF. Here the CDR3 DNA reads TGTGCCAGCAGCTTAGCGGGGGCCCTCTACAATGAGCAGTTCTTC.

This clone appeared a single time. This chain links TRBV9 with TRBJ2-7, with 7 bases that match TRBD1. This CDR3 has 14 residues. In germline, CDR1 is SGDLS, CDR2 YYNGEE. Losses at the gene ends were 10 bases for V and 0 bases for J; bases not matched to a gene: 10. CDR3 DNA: TGTGCCCTTCGGGACAGATTGAGCTCCTACGAGCAGTACTTC. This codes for CALRDRLSSYEQYF.

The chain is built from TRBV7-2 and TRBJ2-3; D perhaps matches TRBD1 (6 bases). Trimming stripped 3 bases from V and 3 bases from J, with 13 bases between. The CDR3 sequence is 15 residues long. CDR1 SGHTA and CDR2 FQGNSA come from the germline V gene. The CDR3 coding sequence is TGTGCCAGCAGCTTCTACAGGGATAGAACAGATACGCAGTATTTT. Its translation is CASSFYRDRTDTQYF.

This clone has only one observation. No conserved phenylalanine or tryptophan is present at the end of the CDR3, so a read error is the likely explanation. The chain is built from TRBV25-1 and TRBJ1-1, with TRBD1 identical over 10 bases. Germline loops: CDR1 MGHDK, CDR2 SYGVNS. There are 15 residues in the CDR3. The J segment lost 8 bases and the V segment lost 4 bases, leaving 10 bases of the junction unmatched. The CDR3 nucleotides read TGTGCCAGCAGTGGTGGAGTGACAGGGGGCTTAGAAGCTTTCGTT. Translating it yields CASSGGVTGGLEAFV.

Here the CDR3 DNA reads TGTGCCAGCAGTGGTTGGACAGGGCGGGGTGAAAAACTGTTTTTT. This codes for CASSGWTGRGEKLFF. The rearrangement joins TRBV6-1 to TRBJ1-4; the match to TRBD1 covers 8 bases. The J segment lost 7 bases and the V segment lost 4 bases, leaving 8 bases of the junction unmatched. The CDR3 covers 15 residues. Germline V lookup: CDR1 MNHNS, CDR2 SASEGT.